These T cell receptor beta chains were read from a single sample in a study of metastatic and nonmetastatic thyroid tumors. TCRdb used MiXCR to call clones anew from the PCR reads. Here the sample spans tens of thousands of clones, under 15% being singletons. Sequenced: tumor tissue. The source of these receptors is a female donor with papillary thyroid cancer or a benign thyroid nodule (not recorded which). Some clones in this sample may be carry-over from other donors' samples. The CDR3 runs from the conserved cysteine through the conserved F or W. Fields, in order: clone size, V gene, D gene, J gene, CDR3 DNA, CDR3 protein. The D gene is left open where the match is weak. Clone size, where shown, is once, few, many, or a class for clones that have expanded.

many	TRBV10-2	-	TRBJ1-1	TGCGCCAGCAGTGCTAACACTGAAGCTTTCTTT	CASSANTEAFF
many	TRBV24-1	TRBD1	TRBJ1-5	TGTGCCACCAGTGATACAGGGGTTGTTCAGCCCCAGCATTTT	CATSDTGVVQPQHF
many	TRBV29-1	TRBD2	TRBJ2-3	TGCAGCGCCTGGGGGACTAGCGGCACAGATACGCAGTATTTT	CSAWGTSGTDTQYF
many	TRBV9	-	TRBJ1-2	TGTGCCAGCAGCGACTCCGGACTTCCCAACTATGGCTACACCTTC	CASSDSGLPNYGYTF
many	TRBV27	TRBD2	TRBJ2-2	TGTGCCAGCAGTTCCCTAGCGGGCACCGGGGAGCTGTTTTTT	CASSSLAGTGELFF
many	TRBV20-1	-	TRBJ2-5	TGCAGTGCTAAGCATAGCGGAATCCAAGAGACCCAGTACTTC	CSAKHSGIQETQYF
few	TRBV9	-	TRBJ2-6	TGTGCCAGCAGCGTAGCCAGGGGCACCTCTGGGGCCAACGTCCTGACTTTC	CASSVARGTSGANVLTF
many	TRBV12-3/TRBV12-4	TRBD2	TRBJ2-1	TGTGCCAGCAGTCAAGGAGCTAGCGGGCACGATGAGCAGTTCTTC	CASSQGASGHDEQFF
many	TRBV6-1	-	TRBJ2-5	TGTGCCAGCAGTAGGACACGACAAGAGACCCAGTACTTC	CASSRTRQETQYF
many	TRBV11-3	-	TRBJ1-1	TGTGCCAGCAGCTTAGGCAGTAGGGACACTGAAGCTTTCTTT	CASSLGSRDTEAFF
many	TRBV6-1	-	TRBJ1-2	TGTGCCAGCAGGACGAAGACCAATGGCTACACCTTC	CASRTKTNGYTF
-	TRBV7-2	TRBD1	TRBJ1-4	TGTGCCAGCAGCTTTACAGGGGGCCATGAAAAACTGTTTTTT	CASSFTGGHEKLFF
many	TRBV11-3	-	TRBJ2-1	TGTGCCAGCAGCTCCGGACCCAATGAGCAGTTCTTC	CASSSGPNEQFF
many	TRBV27	-	TRBJ2-1	TGTGCCAGCAGTTTAGACGTGTGGGGGGTCAATGAGCAGTTCTTC	CASSLDVWGVNEQFF
few	TRBV9	-	TRBJ1-1	TGTGCCAGCAGCGTAGGTCCAGGATCGAACACTGAAGCTTTCTTT	CASSVGPGSNTEAFF
few	TRBV6-1	-	TRBJ2-2	TGTACCAGCAGCGACTTGTTCTCTTGGGGTCCCGGGGAGCTGTTTTTT	CTSSDLFSWGPGELFF
many	TRBV20-1	-	TRBJ2-1	TGCAGTGCTCCAAAAACAGGGACCCCCTACAATGAGCAGTTCTTC	CSAPKTGTPYNEQFF
many	TRBV5-6	-	TRBJ2-2	TGTGCCAGCAGTCATCGACCCGAATGGTTCACCGGGGAGCTGTTTTTT	CASSHRPEWFTGELFF
many	TRBV5-1	TRBD2	TRBJ2-1	TGCGCCAGCAGCTTAAGTCTAGCGGGTAACAATGAGCAGTTCTTC	CASSLSLAGNNEQFF
many	TRBV20-1	-	TRBJ2-7	TGCAGTGCTAGAGATAGCGTCTCCTACGAGCAGTACTTC	CSARDSVSYEQYF
-	TRBV18	TRBD2	TRBJ2-7	TGTGCCAGCTCCAACCTCCTAGCGGGAGACGAGCAGTACTTC	CASSNLLAGDEQYF
many	TRBV20-1	TRBD2	TRBJ2-7	TGCAGTGCTAGCGGGAGGGCCTACGAGCAGTACTTC	CSASGRAYEQYF
many	TRBV20-1	TRBD2	TRBJ2-1	TGCAGTGCTAGAGATCATAAAGCTAGCGGGAGGGCCGATGAGCAGTTCTTC	CSARDHKASGRADEQFF
few	TRBV29-1	-	TRBJ1-1	TGCAGCGCCGACTATGGGGCCTGGGCTTTCTTT	CSADYGAWAFF
many	TRBV6-1	-	TRBJ2-7	TGTGCCAGCAGTCATAGGACCGTCTACGAGCAGTACTTC	CASSHRTVYEQYF
many	TRBV7-9	TRBD1	TRBJ2-7	TGTGCCAGCAGCTCAGACAGGGAGTCCTACGAGCAGTACTTC	CASSSDRESYEQYF
medium-sized	TRBV5-1	-	TRBJ1-2	TGCGCCAGCAGCTGGACGGGGGCGGCGTCGGGCTACACCTTC	CASSWTGAASGYTF
medium-sized	TRBV5-1	-	TRBJ2-4	TGCGCCAGCAGCCCGGGGGAGAATACCAAAAACATTCAGTACTTC	CASSPGENTKNIQYF
many	TRBV6-2/TRBV6-3	TRBD1	TRBJ2-3	TGTGCCAGCAGGGGACAGGGGGCTTGGACAGATACGCAGTATTTT	CASRGQGAWTDTQYF
many	TRBV11-2	-	TRBJ1-1	TGTGCCAGCAGCCTACGGGCGGACAACACTGAAGCTTTCTTT	CASSLRADNTEAFF
many	TRBV12-3/TRBV12-4	TRBD2	TRBJ2-1	TGTGCCAGCAAACTAGCGGGTATGTCCTACAATGAGCAGTTCTTC	CASKLAGMSYNEQFF